Below are 21 T cell receptor beta chains sequenced from a single sample in a study of OX40 agonist ivuxolimab in advanced cancers. The library came from the immunoSEQ multiplex PCR assay. TCRdb re-hosts the immuneACCESS table, in-frame sequences only. Its copies lack some clones; in the studies checked, an unresolved V gene accounts for under half of them, and the cause for the rest is not known. The sample table contains 90,000 to 100,000 clones; only one count was recorded for around 87% of them. The ten largest clones take up around 0.16% of the sample. The input for sequencing was CD4+ or CD8+ T cells sorted from blood, taken in a trial of the OX40 agonist ivuxolimab. The source is an adult with an advanced solid tumor such as melanoma, head and neck, liver or kidney cancer.

The chain uses TRBV6-1 and TRBJ2-1; tentative D call: TRBD1 (6 bases). Germline V gene lookup returns CDR1 MNHNS and CDR2 SASEGT. CDR3 length: 15 residues. V shed 6 bases and J shed 7 bases, with 19 bases lying between them. The CDR3 DNA follows: TGTGCCAGCAGGCAGGGGTTCGTAGGTGTAAATGAGCAGTTCTTC. This sequence encodes CASRQGFVGVNEQFF.

The rearrangement joins TRBV9 to TRBJ1-5; no clear D gene. The CDR3 length is 15 residues. The germline V gene encodes CDR1 SGDLS and CDR2 YYNGEE. V shed 0 bases and J shed 2 bases, with 9 bases lying between them. The chain's CDR3 is CASSVAPDGNQPQHF. CDR3 nucleotides: TGTGCCAGCAGCGTAGCTCCGGATGGCAATCAGCCCCAGCATTTT.

V is TRBV7-9 and J is TRBJ1-4, with D possibly being TRBD1 (5 bases). With 6 bases removed from V and 7 bases from J, the gap between germline ends came to 12 bases. This CDR3 contains 13 residues. Germline CDR1 is SEHNR and CDR2 is FQNEAQ (reference sequence). The CDR3 region is CASRPGGGEKLFF. The CDR3 DNA is TGTGCCAGCAGACCCGGGGGAGGTGAAAAACTGTTTTTT.

This clone was seen just once. The V and J genes are TRBV2 and TRBJ2-5; the match to TRBD1 covers 7 bases. The CDR3 is 16 residues long. CDR1 SNHLY and CDR2 FYNNEI come from the germline V gene. Germline trimming cut 6 bases from V and 4 bases from J; bases unmatched to any gene: 14. The CDR3 region is CASRQGTARGSETQYF. DNA of the CDR3: TGTGCCAGCAGACAAGGGACAGCCAGGGGGTCAGAGACCCAGTACTTC.

V and J are TRBV5-1 and TRBJ2-5; no clear D. The germline V gene has CDR1 SGHRS and CDR2 YFSETQ. Trimming took off 4 bases at V and 5 bases at J, with 15 bases between the two ends. This CDR3 spans 14 amino acids. The CDR3 loop reads CASSHPGPRETQYF. The CDR3 nucleotides read TGCGCCAGCAGCCACCCGGGCCCTCGTGAGACCCAGTACTTC.

This chain connects TRBV4-1 to TRBJ2-7, with D possibly being TRBD2 (6 bases). Germline V gene lookup returns CDR1 MGHRA and CDR2 YSYEKL. Trimming shortened V by 1 base and J by 2 bases, and 12 bases separated the two germline ends. The CDR3 contains 15 residues. The CDR3 spells CASSQGDFPPYEQYF. CDR3 nucleotide sequence: TGCGCCAGCAGCCAAGGGGACTTTCCCCCCTACGAGCAGTACTTC.

The chain employs TRBV5-1 and TRBJ2-2, with 10 bases that match TRBD1. CDR1 and CDR2 from the germline V gene are SGHRS and YFSETQ. The CDR3 extends over 15 amino acids. Unmatched junction bases numbered 5, after V lost 4 bases and J lost 5 bases. CDR3 residues: CASSPGTGATGELFF. CDR3 bases: TGCGCCAGCAGCCCCGGGACAGGGGCGACCGGGGAGCTGTTTTTT.

The V gene is TRBV10-2, the J gene TRBJ2-5, with 8 bases matching TRBD2. With the DNA end fitting TRBJ2-7 better, the J assignment may be wrong. This CDR3 contains 16 residues. Germline V CDR1 and CDR2: WSHSY, SAAADI. The CDR3 nucleotides are TGCGCCAGCAGTGCAACCACCGGGACTAGTGCGAGCGAGCAGTACTTC. Protein: CASSATTGTSASEQYF.

The gene calls are TRBV30 and TRBJ2-7, with a possible D match to TRBD1 (5 bases). Germline loops: CDR1 GTSNPN, CDR2 SVGIG (reference sequence). V was clipped by 0 bases and J by 5 bases, with 11 bases between them. This CDR3 comprises 13 residues. The CDR3 here is CAWSVHRGHEQYF. CDR3 coding DNA: TGTGCCTGGAGTGTACATAGGGGCCACGAGCAGTACTTC.

This chain joins TRBV9 and TRBJ2-1; 9 nucleotides match TRBD2. With 2 bases clipped from V and 0 bases from J, the junction kept 0 bases outside the gene matches. The CDR3 has 15 residues. Germline CDR1 is SGDLS and CDR2 is YYNGEE. The CDR3 here is CASSVSGSSYNEQFF. CDR3 nucleotides: TGTGCCAGCAGCGTTAGCGGGAGCTCCTACAATGAGCAGTTCTTC.

In this sample, this clone turned up once. V gene TRBV7-8 combines with J gene TRBJ2-6; D not certain. The ends were cut back, 5 bases at V and 2 bases at J, with 7 bases in the middle. Germline-derived CDR1 and CDR2 are SGHVS and FQNEAQ. The CDR3 is made up of 14 amino acids. CDR3 protein: CASSGIAGANVLTF. The CDR3 DNA reads TGTGCCAGCAGCGGGATAGCTGGGGCCAACGTCCTGACTTTC.

This chain uses TRBV4-1 with TRBJ1-6; unclear D gene. The V gene's germline CDR1 is MGHRA and CDR2 YSYEKL. Trimming took off 8 bases at V and 7 bases at J, with 12 bases between the two ends. The CDR3 totals 13 residues. The CDR3 DNA reads TGCGCCAGCGGGAGAGAGGAGAATTCACCCCTCCACTTT. It codes for CASGREENSPLHF.

V and J are TRBV19 and TRBJ1-1; possibly TRBD1 for D (6 bases). This CDR3 is built from 14 residues. Germline lookup yields CDR1 LNHDA and CDR2 SQIVND (reference sequence). The ends were cut back, 4 bases at V and 4 bases at J, with 13 bases in the middle. CDR3 protein: CASSRGGAATEAFF. CDR3 sequence (DNA): TGTGCCAGTAGTAGGGGGGGCGCGGCCACTGAAGCTTTCTTT.

This clone was seen only once. The chain joins TRBV19 to TRBJ1-1; perhaps TRBD1 as D (6 bases). The CDR3 covers 13 residues. Germline V gene data show CDR1 as LNHDA and CDR2 as SQIVND (reference sequence). V gave up 5 bases and J gave up 8 bases, with 15 bases separating them. The CDR3 sequence: CASSPRGPAEAFF. CDR3 nucleotide sequence: TGTGCCAGTAGTCCCAGGGGCCCGGCGGAAGCTTTCTTT. The full variable domain, rest sourced from reference TRBV19 and TRBJ1-1, is DGGITQSPKYLFRKEGQNVTLSCEQNLNHDAMYWYRQDPGQGLRLIYYSQIVNDFQKGDIAEGYSVSREKKESFPLTVTSAQKNPTAFYLCASSPRGPAEAFFGQGTRLTVV.

This chain's CDR3 is CASSISRSEAFF. CDR3 sequence (DNA): TGTGCCAGTAGTATTTCGAGGAGTGAAGCTTTCTTT. The chain employs TRBV19 and TRBJ1-1, with no clear D. Germline-derived CDR1 and CDR2 are LNHDA and SQIVND (reference sequence). V dropped 3 bases and J dropped 7 bases, with 9 bases sitting between them. The CDR3 has 12 amino acids.

V and J are TRBV2 and TRBJ2-3; TRBD2 is a possible D gene (6 bases). Germline values: CDR1 SNHLY, CDR2 FYNNEI. There are 11 residues in the CDR3. V gave up 5 bases and J gave up 14 bases, with 14 bases separating them. CDR3 residues: CASSIPGVGYF. CDR3 nucleotide sequence: TGTGCCAGCAGTATTCCGGGGGTCGGGTATTTT.

Only one count was recorded for this clone. The chain employs TRBV18 and TRBJ2-7; D gene unclear. The CDR3 covers 13 residues. With 2 bases removed from V and 6 bases from J, the gap between germline ends came to 11 bases. CDR1 is KGHSH, CDR2 LQKENI, per germline. CDR3 sequence: CASSPSGRSEQYF. Written as DNA, the CDR3 is TGTGCCAGCTCACCAAGTGGGCGTAGCGAGCAGTACTTC.

This clone was picked up one time. V and J are TRBV18 and TRBJ1-1, with D perhaps TRBD1 (5 bases). The CDR3 consists of 14 residues. In germline, CDR1 is KGHSH, CDR2 LQKENI. Trimming left V 2 bases short and J 4 bases short, with 11 bases between. DNA of the CDR3: TGTGCCAGCTCACCAAGGGGAGAGGCCACTGAAGCTTTCTTT. Translating gives CASSPRGEATEAFF.

The V call is TRBV19, the J call TRBJ1-3, with 7 bases aligning to TRBD1. The length of the CDR3 is 14 residues. Trimming removed 6 bases from V and 5 bases from J; junction bases left unmatched: 7. Germline lookup yields CDR1 LNHDA and CDR2 SQIVND (reference sequence). The CDR3 is CASRPGQTRNTIYF. CDR3 DNA sequence: TGTGCCAGTAGACCGGGACAGACCAGAAACACCATATATTTT.

The chain employs TRBV16 and TRBJ2-2, with 7 bases matching TRBD2. V lost 3 bases and J lost 0; bases outside the gene matches: 4. The germline CDR1 and CDR2 sequences are KGHSY and FQNENV. The CDR3 contains 16 residues. The CDR3 here is CASSQQAGANTGELFF. The CDR3 region has the DNA TGTGCCAGCAGCCAGCAGGCGGGAGCGAACACCGGGGAGCTGTTTTTT.

The chain uses TRBV11-2 and TRBJ1-2, with unresolved D. The CDR3 extends over 16 amino acids. V lost 5 bases and J lost 6, with 22 bases in between. Germline V gene data show CDR1 as SGHAT and CDR2 as FQNNGV. In DNA, the CDR3 is TGTGCCAGCAGCACCAGTTCAACCCCGACCCGCCATGGCTACACCTTC. Translated, it gives CASSTSSTPTRHGYTF.